Below, 2 T cell receptor beta chains from the same sample are listed, as sequenced in a study of beta chain features in type 1 diabetes. All of the isolated RNA was reverse transcribed, so expressed TCRB transcripts were sequenced. Method: immunoSEQ multiplex PCR; TCRdb's copy keeps in-frame clones and lacks some. The sample contains more than 300,000 clones, less than 9.5% of which appear only once. Input material: central memory CD4+ T cells from blood. Receptors originate from a woman aged 18-35 years in good health.

The rearrangement links TRBV7-3 to TRBJ2-3, with 10 nucleotides matching TRBD2. The CDR3 contains 17 residues. The V segment lost 4 bases and the J segment 2 bases; nucleotides outside the gene matches: 9. Germline CDR1 and CDR2: SGHTA and FQGTGA. The CDR3 region is CASSSHGLADFTDTQYF. DNA for the CDR3: TGTGCCAGCAGCTCCCACGGACTAGCGGATTTCACAGATACGCAGTATTTT.

This chain connects TRBV11-2 to TRBJ2-1, with TRBD2 as a possible D gene (5 bases). This CDR3 spans 15 amino acids. Trimming removed 2 bases at V and 4 bases at J, with 12 bases between. Germline loops: CDR1 SGHAT, CDR2 FQNNGV. The CDR3 DNA is TGTGCCAGCAGCTTATCTTCGGGGATGTACAATGAGCAGTTCTTC. This sequence encodes CASSLSSGMYNEQFF. Combining the CDR3 with reference TRBV11-2 and TRBJ2-1 gives the whole variable domain EAGVAQSPRYKIIEKRQSVAFWCNPISGHATLYWYQQILGQGPKLLIQFQNNGVVDDSQLPKDRFSAERLKGVDSTLKIQPAKLEDSAVYLCASSLSSGMYNEQFFGPGTRLTVL.